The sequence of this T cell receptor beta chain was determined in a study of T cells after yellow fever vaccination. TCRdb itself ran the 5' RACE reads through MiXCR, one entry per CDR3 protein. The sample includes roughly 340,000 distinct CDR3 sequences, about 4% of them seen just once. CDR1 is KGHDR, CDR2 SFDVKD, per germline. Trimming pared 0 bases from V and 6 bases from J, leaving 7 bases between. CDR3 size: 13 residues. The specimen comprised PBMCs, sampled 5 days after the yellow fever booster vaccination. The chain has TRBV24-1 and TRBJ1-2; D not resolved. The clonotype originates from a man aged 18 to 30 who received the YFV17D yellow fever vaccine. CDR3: CATSDLRQHGYTF. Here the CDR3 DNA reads TGTGCCACCAGTGATTTGCGTCAGCATGGCTACACCTTC.